The 10 T cell receptor beta chains below come from one sample, sequenced in a study of CD8 T cells in Susac syndrome. After extraction with the RNeasy kit, about 0.45 to 1 ug of the RNA was reverse transcribed using random hexamers. TCRdb passed the immunoSEQ multiplex PCR reads through MiXCR, listing each CDR3 protein once. The repertoire has some 130,000 distinct CDR3 sequences, around 95% of them found once; the top ten carry over 0.15%. Sequenced material: CD8+ T cells from PBMCs. The receptors were gathered from a human donor with Susac syndrome.

The CDR3 DNA reads as TGCGCCAGCAGCCCCCGAAGTGCAACTAATGAAAAACTGTTTTTT. Amino acid sequence: CASSPRSATNEKLFF. V and J are TRBV5-1 and TRBJ1-4; no reliable D call. The V gene lost 4 bases and the J gene lost 0 bases, with 10 bases spanning the gap. This CDR3 has 15 residues. Per the germline V gene, CDR1 is SGHRS and CDR2 is YFSETQ.

The rearrangement uses TRBV19 and TRBJ1-1; no definite D call. CDR1 is LNHDA, CDR2 SQIVND, per germline (reference sequence). V was trimmed by 6 bases and J by 1 base, leaving 9 bases between them. CDR3 length equals 13 residues. The CDR3 nucleotides read TGTGCCAGTAGCCCAACAGAGAACACTGAAGCTTTCTTT. As protein: CASSPTENTEAFF.

The chain is built from TRBV4-1 and TRBJ2-2; 10 bases fit TRBD1. Germline V gene data show CDR1 as MGHRA and CDR2 as YSYEKL. V trimming: 3 bases; J trimming: 6 bases; junction bases outside the gene matches: 4. This CDR3 has 15 amino acids. The CDR3 loop is CASSHTGTGAGELFF. In DNA form, the CDR3 reads TGCGCCAGCAGCCACACCGGGACAGGGGCCGGGGAGCTGTTTTTT.

The CDR3 DNA is TGTGCCACCAGCGGGGCGGGAGACTCCTACGAGCAGTACTTC. This sequence encodes CATSGAGDSYEQYF. The chain joins TRBV24-1 to TRBJ2-7; 7 bases match TRBD2. The germline V gene encodes CDR1 KGHDR and CDR2 SFDVKD. V gave up 7 bases and J gave up 0 bases; unmatched junction bases: 5. The CDR3 loop spans 14 amino acids.

The V gene is TRBV25-1, the J gene TRBJ2-3; D is perhaps TRBD2 (6 bases). Between the trimmed V and J ends, which lost 0 bases and 2 bases, there was a span of 12 bases. Germline V lookup: CDR1 MGHDK, CDR2 SYGVNS. The CDR3 is made up of 16 amino acids. The CDR3 region has the DNA TGTGCCAGCAGTGAATACCCAGCGGGCAACACAGATACGCAGTATTTT. Its protein product is CASSEYPAGNTDTQYF. The complete variable domain, with remaining parts taken from reference TRBV25-1 and TRBJ2-3, reads EADIYQTPRYLVIGTGKKITLECSQTMGHDKMYWYQQDPGMELHLIHYSYGVNSTEKGDLSSESTVSRIRTEHFPLTLESARPSHTSQYLCASSEYPAGNTDTQYFGPGTRLTVL.

The chain joins TRBV12-3 or TRBV12-4 to TRBJ2-2; D is ambiguous. V shed 1 base and J shed 4 bases, with 7 bases lying between them. The CDR3 runs to 14 residues. The CDR3 sequence is CASSLGPITGELFF. The CDR3 DNA sequence: TGTGCCAGCAGTTTAGGGCCTATCACCGGGGAGCTGTTTTTT.

The chain has TRBV7-6 and TRBJ2-6, with D uncertain. The V end lost 6 bases, the J end lost 2 bases, and 11 bases lay between the germline ends. This CDR3 region has 15 residues. Germline V gene lookup returns CDR1 SGHVS and CDR2 FNYEAQ. CDR3 sequence reads: CASSLHFPGANVLTF. CDR3 nucleotide sequence: TGTGCCAGCAGTCTTCATTTTCCTGGGGCCAACGTCCTGACTTTC.

In its sample, this clonotype was seen once. The V gene is TRBV5-1, the J gene TRBJ2-7; 11 bases align to TRBD2. The CDR3 runs 17 residues. Trimming took 0 bases from V and 0 from J; bases not matched to a gene: 5. CDR1 and CDR2 (germline): SGHRS, YFSETQ. For the CDR3, the DNA is TGCGCCAGCAGCTTGGGACTAGCGGGGCCATACTCCTACGAGCAGTACTTC. Translation: CASSLGLAGPYSYEQYF.

The gene calls are TRBV28 and TRBJ2-7; perhaps TRBD2 as D (5 bases). Trimming took 7 bases from V and 0 from J, leaving 16 bases between them. Germline V CDR1 and CDR2: MDHEN, SYDVKM. There are 15 residues in the CDR3. CDR3 bases: TGTGCCAGCATACCTCGCAGCGGCCTCTCCTACGAGCAGTACTTC. Its translation: CASIPRSGLSYEQYF.

J is TRBJ2-3 and V is TRBV2; 9 bases line up with TRBD2. This CDR3 has 17 amino acids. The ends lost 2 bases at V and 4 bases at J; junction bases unmatched: 10. CDR1 SNHLY and CDR2 FYNNEI come from the germline V gene. CDR3: CASSEWGSGSPADTQYF. CDR3 DNA sequence: TGTGCCAGCAGTGAATGGGGTAGCGGGAGCCCCGCAGATACGCAGTATTTT.